The 9 T cell receptor beta chains below come from one sample, sequenced in a study of T cells in Graves' hyperthyroidism and ophthalmopathy. Researchers amplified the TCR beta CDR3 regions from RNA transcripts. The TCR CDR3 was amplified in a first-round RT-PCR using the HTBI primer set. Each CDR3 protein is one row after TCRdb ran MiXCR on the multiplex PCR reads. The sample lists hundreds of thousands of distinct CDR3 sequences; 20% to 25% were seen once. The specimen was blood. The receptors stem from a man in his forties with Graves' hyperthyroidism that later progressed to Graves' ophthalmopathy.

The chain is built from TRBV6-5 and TRBJ1-3; D not certain. V was clipped by 0 bases and J by 4 bases, with 16 bases between them. Germline V lookup: CDR1 MNHEY, CDR2 SVGAGI. This CDR3 has 17 residues. CDR3: CASSYSSIGPSGNTIYF. CDR3 nucleotides: TGTGCCAGCAGTTACTCTTCGATCGGGCCTTCCGGAAACACCATATATTTT.

The sample holds many counts of this clonotype. The J gene is TRBJ2-7, the V gene TRBV20-1, with unresolved D. V lost 3 bases and J 2 bases, leaving 11 bases between the germline ends. CDR1 is DFQATT and CDR2 is SNEGSKA in the germline V gene (reference sequence). This CDR3 is 13 amino acids long. CDR3 in amino acids: CSASPFSAYEQYF. Here the CDR3 DNA reads TGCAGTGCTAGTCCCTTTTCCGCCTACGAGCAGTACTTC.

This clonotype was detected ten times or more. The CDR3, as DNA: TGTGCCAGCAGCTTGAACCTAGCGGTGTTGACCTACGAGCAGTACTTC. It is translated as CASSLNLAVLTYEQYF. The V and J genes are TRBV11-2 and TRBJ2-7; 7 bases align to TRBD2. Trimming cost V 3 bases and J 2 bases; bases outside gene matches: 10. Germline CDR1 and CDR2: SGHAT and FQNNGV. The CDR3 sequence is 16 residues long.

CDR3 coding DNA: TGTGCCAGCAGTTTAAATTTAGGGTCGGGGAGCAATCAGCCCCAGCATTTT. Its protein product is CASSLNLGSGSNQPQHF. The gene calls are TRBV12-3 or TRBV12-4 and TRBJ1-5; D is unclear. Deletions cut 2 bases from V and 1 base from J, with 15 bases between. CDR3 length: 17 amino acids.

In its sample, this clonotype was seen many times. The chain combines TRBV11-2 with TRBJ2-7; TRBD1 might be the D (5 bases). Per germline, CDR1 SGHAT and CDR2 FQNNGV. This CDR3 region has 15 residues. V lost 5 bases, J lost 4 bases, and 18 bases lay in between. CDR3 sequence: CASSTTSDSSYEQYF. DNA of the CDR3: TGTGCCAGCAGCACCACCTCTGACAGCAGTTACGAGCAGTACTTC.

There are many counts of this clonotype. V is TRBV7-8 and J is TRBJ1-5, with a possible D match to TRBD1 (6 bases). Trimming stripped 3 bases from V and 4 bases from J, with 13 bases between. The germline V gene encodes CDR1 SGHVS and CDR2 FQNEAQ. CDR3 length equals 15 residues. For the CDR3, the DNA is TGTGCCAGCAGCTTGACGAGGACAGCAAATCAGCCCCAGCATTTT. Amino acids: CASSLTRTANQPQHF.

This clonotype was seen at least ten times. J is TRBJ2-7 and V is TRBV27; TRBD2 agrees at 9 bases. Trimming removed 6 bases from V and 6 bases from J; junction bases left unmatched: 21. The CDR3 totals 18 residues. The germline gives CDR1 MNHEY, CDR2 SMNVEV (reference sequence). The DNA of the CDR3 is TGTGCCAGCAGACCCCTCTATAGCGGGAGAGCGGCCTTTGCCGAGCAGTACTTC. Translated: CASRPLYSGRAAFAEQYF.

This clonotype was counted ten times or more. The chain joins TRBV28 to TRBJ1-5, with 9 bases fitting TRBD1. CDR3 size: 15 residues. Trimming at V came to 6 bases and at J to 6 bases, leaving 9 bases not matched to a gene. Germline V gene sequence: CDR1 MDHEN, CDR2 SYDVKM. CDR3 DNA: TGTGCCAGCAGCCGACGGGACAGGGATGGTCAGCCCCAGCATTTT. Translation gives CASSRRDRDGQPQHF.

This clonotype was seen at least ten times. The CDR3 is CASSSDYSYGYTF. In DNA form, the CDR3 reads TGCGCCAGCAGCTCCGACTATTCTTATGGCTACACCTTC. This rearrangement joins TRBV5-1 to TRBJ1-2; D not certain. This CDR3 region has 13 residues. The germline V and J ends were trimmed by 3 bases and 5 bases, with 11 bases remaining between them. Germline V gives CDR1 SGHRS, CDR2 YFSETQ.